The clone carrying this TCR beta chain was observed once. Its antigen is as yet unknown. This entry is derived from a study of blood T cells in healthy people across ages. Overall study results and limits: PBMCs that were unsorted prevented a conclusive naive versus antigen-experienced comparison. Observed TCR beta diversity per million T cells went down as age went up. This fall followed a roughly linear course with age.

A second PCR, run for roughly 6 to 11 cycles, used a sample-barcoded 5' primer plus a J-beta primer mix. Each cDNA molecule, via a template-switch adaptor with 12 random nucleotides, was tagged. Per-sample output comprised a minimum of 2.5 million paired-end reads containing CDR3. TCRdb called the 5' RACE reads again in MiXCR, with one record for every CDR3 protein. The profile shows 550,000 to 800,000 distinct CDR3 sequences, roughly 32% of them singletons. Germline V lookup: CDR1 MNHEY, CDR2 SVGAGI. V shed 0 bases, J shed 2 bases, and the junction held 5 bases outside the gene matches. The CDR3 has 16 residues.

Input material: blood. This TCR derives from a woman of 80 years or more in good health. The V gene is TRBV6-5, the J gene TRBJ1-2; 8 positions agree with TRBD1. CDR3 protein: CASSYSMGTGNYGYTF. The CDR3 nucleotides are TGTGCCAGCAGTTACTCGATGGGGACAGGAAACTATGGCTACACCTTC.